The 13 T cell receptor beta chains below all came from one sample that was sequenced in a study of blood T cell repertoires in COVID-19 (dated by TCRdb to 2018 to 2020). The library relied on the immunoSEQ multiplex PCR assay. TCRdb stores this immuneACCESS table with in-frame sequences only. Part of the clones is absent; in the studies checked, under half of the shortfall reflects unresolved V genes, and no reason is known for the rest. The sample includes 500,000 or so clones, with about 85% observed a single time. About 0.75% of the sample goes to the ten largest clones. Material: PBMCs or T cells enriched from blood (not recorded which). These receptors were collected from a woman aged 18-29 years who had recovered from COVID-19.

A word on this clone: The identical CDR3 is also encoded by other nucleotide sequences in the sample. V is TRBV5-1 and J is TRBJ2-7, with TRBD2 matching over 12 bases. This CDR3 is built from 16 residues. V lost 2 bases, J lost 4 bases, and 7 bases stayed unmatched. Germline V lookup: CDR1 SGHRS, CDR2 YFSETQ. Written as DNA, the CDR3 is TGCGCCAGCAGCTTAGGACTAGCGGGGACTACATACGAGCAGTACTTC. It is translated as CASSLGLAGTTYEQYF. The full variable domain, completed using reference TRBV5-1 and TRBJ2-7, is KAGVTQTPRYLIKTRGQQVTLSCSPISGHRSVSWYQQTPGQGLQFLFEYFSETQRNKGNFPGRFSGRQFSNSRSEMNVSTLELGDSALYLCASSLGLAGTTYEQYFGPGTRLTVT.

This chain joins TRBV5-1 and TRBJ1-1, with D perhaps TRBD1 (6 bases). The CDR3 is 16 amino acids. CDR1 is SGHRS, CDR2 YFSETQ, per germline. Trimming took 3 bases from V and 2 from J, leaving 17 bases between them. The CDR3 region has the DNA TGCGCCAGCAGCTCCCGGGAGGGAGGGGGAAACACTGAAGCTTTCTTT. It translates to CASSSREGGGNTEAFF.

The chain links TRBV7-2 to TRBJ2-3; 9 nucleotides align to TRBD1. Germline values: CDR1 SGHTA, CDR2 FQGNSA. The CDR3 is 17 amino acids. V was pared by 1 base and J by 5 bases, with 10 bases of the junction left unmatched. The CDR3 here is CASSLEVRTGDKDTQYF. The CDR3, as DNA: TGTGCCAGCAGCTTAGAAGTGAGGACAGGGGATAAAGATACGCAGTATTTT.

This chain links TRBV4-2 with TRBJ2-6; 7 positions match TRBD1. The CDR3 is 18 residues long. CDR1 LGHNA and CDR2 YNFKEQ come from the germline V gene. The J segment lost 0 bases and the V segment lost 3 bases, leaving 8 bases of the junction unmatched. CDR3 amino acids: CASSQPGQRSSGANVLTF. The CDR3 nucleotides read TGTGCCAGCAGCCAGCCGGGACAGCGAAGCTCTGGGGCCAACGTCCTGACTTTC.

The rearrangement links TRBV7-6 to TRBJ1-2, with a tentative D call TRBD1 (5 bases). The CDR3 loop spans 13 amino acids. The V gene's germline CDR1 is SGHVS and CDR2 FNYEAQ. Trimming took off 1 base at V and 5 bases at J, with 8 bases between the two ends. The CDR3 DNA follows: TGTGCCAGCAGCTTAGGCGGACAATATGGCTACACCTTC. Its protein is CASSLGGQYGYTF.

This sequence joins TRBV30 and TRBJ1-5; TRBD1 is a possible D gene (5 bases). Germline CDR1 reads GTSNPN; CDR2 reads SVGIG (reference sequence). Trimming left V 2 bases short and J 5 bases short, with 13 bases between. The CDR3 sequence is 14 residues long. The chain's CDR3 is CAWSTGTGYQPQHF. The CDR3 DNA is TGTGCCTGGAGTACTGGGACTGGATATCAGCCCCAGCATTTT.

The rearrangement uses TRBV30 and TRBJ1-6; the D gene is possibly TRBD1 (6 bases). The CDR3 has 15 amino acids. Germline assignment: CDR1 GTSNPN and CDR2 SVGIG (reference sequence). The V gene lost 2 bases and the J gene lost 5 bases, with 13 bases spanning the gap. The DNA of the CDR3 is TGTGCCTGGAGTTTGGAGCCAGGGGATAATTCACCCCTCCACTTT. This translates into CAWSLEPGDNSPLHF.

This CDR3 is CASSLNRATEAFF. The DNA for the CDR3 is TGTGCCAGCAGCTTGAACAGGGCCACTGAAGCTTTCTTT. The chain employs TRBV11-2 and TRBJ1-1; TRBD1 might be the D (6 bases). The germline V gene encodes CDR1 SGHAT and CDR2 FQNNGV. This CDR3 has 13 residues. Trimming took off 3 bases at V and 4 bases at J, with 9 bases between the two ends.

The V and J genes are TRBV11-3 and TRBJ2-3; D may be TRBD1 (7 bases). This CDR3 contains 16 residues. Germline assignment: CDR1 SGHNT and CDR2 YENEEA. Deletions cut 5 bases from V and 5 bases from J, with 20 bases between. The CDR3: CASSPGGYPGGDTQYF. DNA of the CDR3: TGTGCCAGCAGCCCAGGGGGGTATCCAGGAGGAGATACGCAGTATTTT.

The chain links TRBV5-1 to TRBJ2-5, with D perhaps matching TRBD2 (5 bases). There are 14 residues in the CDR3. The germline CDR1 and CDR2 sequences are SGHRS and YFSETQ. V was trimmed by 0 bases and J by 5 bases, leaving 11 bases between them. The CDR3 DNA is TGCGCCAGCAGCTTGGATGTAACGGGGGAGACCCAGTACTTC. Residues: CASSLDVTGETQYF.

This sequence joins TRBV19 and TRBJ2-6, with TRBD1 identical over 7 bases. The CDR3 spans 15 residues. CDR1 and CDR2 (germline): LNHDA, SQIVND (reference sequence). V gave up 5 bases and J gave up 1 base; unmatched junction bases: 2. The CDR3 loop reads CASSPTGSGANVLTF. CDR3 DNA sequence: TGTGCCAGTAGTCCGACAGGGTCTGGGGCCAACGTCCTGACTTTC.

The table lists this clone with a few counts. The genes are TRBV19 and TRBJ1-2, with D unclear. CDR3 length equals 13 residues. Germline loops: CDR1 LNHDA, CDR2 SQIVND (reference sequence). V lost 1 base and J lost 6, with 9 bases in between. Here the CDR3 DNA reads TGTGCCAGTAGTATAGTAGTCGATGATGGCTACACCTTC. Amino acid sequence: CASSIVVDDGYTF.

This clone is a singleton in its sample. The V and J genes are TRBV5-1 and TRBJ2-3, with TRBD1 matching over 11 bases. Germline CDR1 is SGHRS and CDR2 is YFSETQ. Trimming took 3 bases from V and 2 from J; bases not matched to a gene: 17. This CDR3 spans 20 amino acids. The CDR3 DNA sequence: TGCGCCAGCAGCTCGACACCGGACAGGGGGCGTTGGGGACACACAGATACGCAGTATTTT. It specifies CASSSTPDRGRWGHTDTQYF.